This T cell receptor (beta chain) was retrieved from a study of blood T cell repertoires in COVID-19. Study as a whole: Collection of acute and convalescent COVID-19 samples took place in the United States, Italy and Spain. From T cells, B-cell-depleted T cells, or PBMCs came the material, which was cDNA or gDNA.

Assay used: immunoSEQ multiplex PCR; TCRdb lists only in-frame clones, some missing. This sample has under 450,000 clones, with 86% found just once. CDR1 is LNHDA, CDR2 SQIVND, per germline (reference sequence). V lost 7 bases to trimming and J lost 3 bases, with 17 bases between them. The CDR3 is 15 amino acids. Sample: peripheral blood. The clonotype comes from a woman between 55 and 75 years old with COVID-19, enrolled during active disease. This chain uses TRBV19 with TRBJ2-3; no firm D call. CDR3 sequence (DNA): TGTGCCAGTACGAGGCGCTGGCAGTTGACAGATACGCAGTATTTT. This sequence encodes CASTRRWQLTDTQYF.